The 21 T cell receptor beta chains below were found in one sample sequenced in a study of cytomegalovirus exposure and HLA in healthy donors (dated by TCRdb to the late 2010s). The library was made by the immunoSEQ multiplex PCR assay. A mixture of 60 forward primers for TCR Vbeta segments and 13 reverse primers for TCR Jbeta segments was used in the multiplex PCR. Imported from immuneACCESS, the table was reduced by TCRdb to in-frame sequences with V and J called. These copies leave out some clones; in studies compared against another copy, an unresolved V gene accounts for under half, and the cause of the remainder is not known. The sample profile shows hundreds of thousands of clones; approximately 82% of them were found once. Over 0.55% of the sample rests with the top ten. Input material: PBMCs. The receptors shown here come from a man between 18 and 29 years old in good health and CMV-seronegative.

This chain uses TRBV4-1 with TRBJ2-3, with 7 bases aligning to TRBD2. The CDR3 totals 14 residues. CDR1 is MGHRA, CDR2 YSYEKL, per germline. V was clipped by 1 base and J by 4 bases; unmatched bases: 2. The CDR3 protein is CASSQGTSPDTQYF. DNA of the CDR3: TGCGCCAGCAGCCAAGGGACTAGTCCAGATACGCAGTATTTT.

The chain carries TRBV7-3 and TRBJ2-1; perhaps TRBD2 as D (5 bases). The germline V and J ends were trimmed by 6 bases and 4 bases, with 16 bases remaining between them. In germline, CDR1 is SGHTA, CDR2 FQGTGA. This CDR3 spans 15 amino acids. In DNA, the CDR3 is TGTGCCAGCAGGACCAACGGGGATCAGTACAATGAGCAGTTCTTC. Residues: CASRTNGDQYNEQFF.

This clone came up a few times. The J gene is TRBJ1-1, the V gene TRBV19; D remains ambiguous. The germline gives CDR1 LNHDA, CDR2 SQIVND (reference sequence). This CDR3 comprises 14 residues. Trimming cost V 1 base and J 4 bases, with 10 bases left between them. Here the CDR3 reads CASSIVPSSTEAFF. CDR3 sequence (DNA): TGTGCCAGTAGTATAGTCCCCTCCAGCACTGAAGCTTTCTTT.

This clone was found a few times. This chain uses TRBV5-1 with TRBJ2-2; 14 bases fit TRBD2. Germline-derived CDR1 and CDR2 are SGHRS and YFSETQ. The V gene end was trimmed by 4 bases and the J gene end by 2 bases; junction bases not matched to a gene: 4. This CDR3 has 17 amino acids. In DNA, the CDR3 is TGCGCCAGCAGCAGAGGACTAGCGGGAGGAAACACCGGGGAGCTGTTTTTT. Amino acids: CASSRGLAGGNTGELFF. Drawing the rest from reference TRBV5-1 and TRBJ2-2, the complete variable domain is KAGVTQTPRYLIKTRGQQVTLSCSPISGHRSVSWYQQTPGQGLQFLFEYFSETQRNKGNFPGRFSGRQFSNSRSEMNVSTLELGDSALYLCASSRGLAGGNTGELFFGEGSRLTVL.

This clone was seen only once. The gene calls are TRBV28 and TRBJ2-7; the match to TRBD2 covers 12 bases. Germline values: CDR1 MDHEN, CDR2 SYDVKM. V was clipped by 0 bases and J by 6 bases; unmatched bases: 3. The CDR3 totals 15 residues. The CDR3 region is CASSLWLAGGSEQYF. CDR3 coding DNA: TGTGCCAGCAGTTTATGGCTAGCGGGAGGGTCCGAGCAGTACTTC.

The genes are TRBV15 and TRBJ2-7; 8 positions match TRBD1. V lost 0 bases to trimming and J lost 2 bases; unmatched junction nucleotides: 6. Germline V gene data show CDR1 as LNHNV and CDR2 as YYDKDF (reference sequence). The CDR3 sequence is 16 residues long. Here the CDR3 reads CATSRDKGTGPYEQYF. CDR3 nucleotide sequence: TGTGCCACCAGCAGAGATAAAGGGACAGGACCCTACGAGCAGTACTTC.

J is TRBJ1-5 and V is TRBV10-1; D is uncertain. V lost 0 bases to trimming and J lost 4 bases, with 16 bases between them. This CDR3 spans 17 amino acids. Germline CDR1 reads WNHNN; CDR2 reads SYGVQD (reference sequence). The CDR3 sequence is CASSESPKDTVNQPQHF. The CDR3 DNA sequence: TGCGCCAGCAGTGAGTCACCCAAAGACACTGTAAATCAGCCCCAGCATTTT.

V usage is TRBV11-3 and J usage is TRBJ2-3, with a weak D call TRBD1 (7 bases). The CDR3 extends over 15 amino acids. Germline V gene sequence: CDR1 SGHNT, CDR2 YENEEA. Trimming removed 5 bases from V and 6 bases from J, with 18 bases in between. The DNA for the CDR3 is TGTGCCAGCAGCGCCGAATACAGGGGAGGCGATACGCAGTATTTT. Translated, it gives CASSAEYRGGDTQYF.

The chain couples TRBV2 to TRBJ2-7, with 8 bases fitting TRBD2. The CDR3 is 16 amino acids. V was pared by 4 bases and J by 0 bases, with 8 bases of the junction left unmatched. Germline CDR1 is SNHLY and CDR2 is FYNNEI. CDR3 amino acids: CASSGGWREASYEQYF. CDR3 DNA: TGTGCCAGCAGTGGGGGCTGGCGGGAGGCCTCCTACGAGCAGTACTTC.

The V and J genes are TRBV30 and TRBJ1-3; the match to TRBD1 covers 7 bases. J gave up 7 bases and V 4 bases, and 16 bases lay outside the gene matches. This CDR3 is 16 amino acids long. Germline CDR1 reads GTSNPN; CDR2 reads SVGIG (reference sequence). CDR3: CAWNRQGQARGNTIYF. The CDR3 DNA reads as TGTGCCTGGAACAGACAGGGTCAGGCTCGGGGGAACACCATATATTTT.

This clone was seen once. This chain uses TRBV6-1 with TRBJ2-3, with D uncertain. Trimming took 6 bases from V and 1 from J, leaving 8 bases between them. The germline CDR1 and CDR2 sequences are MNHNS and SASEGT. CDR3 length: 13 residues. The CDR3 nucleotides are TGTGCCAGCAGGATGGCGGGCACAGATACGCAGTATTTT. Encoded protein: CASRMAGTDTQYF.

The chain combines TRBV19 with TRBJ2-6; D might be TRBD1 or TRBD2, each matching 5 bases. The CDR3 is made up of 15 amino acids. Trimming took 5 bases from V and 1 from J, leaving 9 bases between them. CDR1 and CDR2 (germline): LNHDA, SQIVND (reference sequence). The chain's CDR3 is CASSVGESGANVLTF. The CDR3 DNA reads TGTGCCAGTAGTGTAGGGGAGTCTGGGGCCAACGTCCTGACTTTC. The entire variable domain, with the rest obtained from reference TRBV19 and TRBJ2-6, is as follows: DGGITQSPKYLFRKEGQNVTLSCEQNLNHDAMYWYRQDPGQGLRLIYYSQIVNDFQKGDIAEGYSVSREKKESFPLTVTSAQKNPTAFYLCASSVGESGANVLTFGAGSRLTVL.

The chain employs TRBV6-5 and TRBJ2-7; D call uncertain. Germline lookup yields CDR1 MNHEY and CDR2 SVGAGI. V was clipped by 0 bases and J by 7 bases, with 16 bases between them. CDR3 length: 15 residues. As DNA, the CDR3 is TGTGCCAGCAGTTACTCCTTAGGTGCGGCTGTGGAGCAGTACTTC. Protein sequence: CASSYSLGAAVEQYF.

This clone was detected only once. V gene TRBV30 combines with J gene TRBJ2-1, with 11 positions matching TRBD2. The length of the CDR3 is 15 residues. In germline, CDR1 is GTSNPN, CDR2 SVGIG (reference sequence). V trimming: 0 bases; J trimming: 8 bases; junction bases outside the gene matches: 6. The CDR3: CAWSVVAGGPYEQFF. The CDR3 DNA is TGTGCCTGGAGTGTCGTAGCGGGAGGGCCCTATGAGCAGTTCTTC.

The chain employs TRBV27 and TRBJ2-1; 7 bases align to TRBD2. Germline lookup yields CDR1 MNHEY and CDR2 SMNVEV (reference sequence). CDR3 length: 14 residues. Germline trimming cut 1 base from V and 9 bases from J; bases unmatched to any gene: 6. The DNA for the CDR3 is TGTGCCAGCAGTTTATGGCGGGAGCGAGTTGAGCAGTTCTTC. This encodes CASSLWRERVEQFF.

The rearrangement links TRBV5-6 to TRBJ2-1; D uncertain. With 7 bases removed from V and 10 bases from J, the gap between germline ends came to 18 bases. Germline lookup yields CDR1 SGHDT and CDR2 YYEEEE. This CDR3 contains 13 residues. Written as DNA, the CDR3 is TGTGCCAGCTCCGAACAGACCCTGGCGGAGCAGTTCTTC. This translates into CASSEQTLAEQFF.

CDR3 bases: TGCAGCGTTGAAATTCGAGGTGAGGACACTGAAGCTTTCTTT. It specifies CSVEIRGEDTEAFF. V is TRBV29-1 and J is TRBJ1-1; D not resolved. The CDR3 sequence is 14 residues long. Germline V gives CDR1 SQVTM, CDR2 ANQGSEA. V shed 2 bases and J shed 3 bases, with 13 bases lying between them.

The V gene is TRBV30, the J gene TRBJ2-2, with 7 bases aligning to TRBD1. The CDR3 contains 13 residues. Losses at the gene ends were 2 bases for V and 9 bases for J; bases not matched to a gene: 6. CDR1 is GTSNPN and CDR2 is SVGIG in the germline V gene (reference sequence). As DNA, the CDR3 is TGTGCCTGGAGTTTACAGGGGTTCAGGGAGCTGTTTTTT. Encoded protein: CAWSLQGFRELFF. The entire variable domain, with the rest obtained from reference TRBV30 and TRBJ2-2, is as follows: SQTIHQWPATLVQPVGSPLSLECTVEGTSNPNLYWYRQAAGRGLQLLFYSVGIGQISSEVPQNLSASRPQDRQFILSSKKLLLSDSGFYLCAWSLQGFRELFFGEGSRLTVL.

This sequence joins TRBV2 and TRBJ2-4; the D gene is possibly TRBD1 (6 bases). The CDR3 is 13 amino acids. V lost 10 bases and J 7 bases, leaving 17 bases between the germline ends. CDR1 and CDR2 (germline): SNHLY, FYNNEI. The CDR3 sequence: CATLLQGRNIQYF. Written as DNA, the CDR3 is TGTGCCACGCTACTACAGGGAAGGAACATTCAGTACTTC.

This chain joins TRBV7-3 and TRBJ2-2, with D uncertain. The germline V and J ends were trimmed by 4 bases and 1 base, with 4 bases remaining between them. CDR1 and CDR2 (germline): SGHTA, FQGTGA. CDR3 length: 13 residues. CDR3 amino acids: CASSSKNTGELFF. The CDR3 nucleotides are TGTGCCAGCAGCTCCAAGAACACCGGGGAGCTGTTTTTT.

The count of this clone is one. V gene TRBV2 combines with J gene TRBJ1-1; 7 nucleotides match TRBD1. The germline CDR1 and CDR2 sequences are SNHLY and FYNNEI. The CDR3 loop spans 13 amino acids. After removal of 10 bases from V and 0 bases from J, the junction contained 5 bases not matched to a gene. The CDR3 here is CATQGQMNTEAFF. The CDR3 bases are TGTGCCACCCAGGGACAGATGAACACTGAAGCTTTCTTT.